Following are 23 T cell receptor beta chains from one sample sequenced in a study of blood T cell repertoires in COVID-19. The repertoire was sequenced with immunoSEQ multiplex PCR; TCRdb's copy has only in-frame clones and lacks some. Here the sample spans 250,000 or so clones, around 86% being singletons. The sequencing sample was made of PBMCs or T cells enriched from blood (not recorded which). Source of these receptors: a woman aged 50 to 65 who had recovered from COVID-19.

The chain uses TRBV2 and TRBJ2-7, with a weak D call TRBD1 (6 bases). CDR3 length equals 12 residues. V gave up 7 bases and J gave up 5 bases, with 12 bases separating them. Germline loops: CDR1 SNHLY, CDR2 FYNNEI. The DNA of the CDR3 is TGTGCCAGCATGCAGGGGCTGGACGAGCAGTACTTC. This sequence encodes CASMQGLDEQYF.

The V gene is TRBV6-5, the J gene TRBJ1-3; D ambiguous. The germline V gene has CDR1 MNHEY and CDR2 SVGAGI. The CDR3 totals 14 residues. Trimming stripped 2 bases from V and 4 bases from J, with 9 bases between. This CDR3 reads CASSYGRPGNTIYF. The CDR3 DNA is TGTGCCAGCAGTTACGGCAGGCCCGGAAACACCATATATTTT.

The gene calls are TRBV12-5 and TRBJ2-1, with a possible D match to TRBD1 (5 bases). The length of the CDR3 is 11 residues. Trimming stripped 7 bases from V and 9 bases from J, with 10 bases between. Germline CDR1 reads LGHNT; CDR2 reads FRNRAP. The CDR3 sequence: CASVRRVEQFF. In DNA, the CDR3 is TGTGCTAGTGTGCGCAGGGTTGAGCAGTTCTTC.

The rearrangement links TRBV10-2 to TRBJ2-3; 9 bases are shared with TRBD2. The junction had 5 bases not matched to a gene; V was cut back by 6 bases and J by 1 base. The CDR3 has 15 amino acids. CDR1 and CDR2 from the germline V gene are WSHSY and SAAADI. The CDR3 loop reads CASRRAGGGTDTQYF. The CDR3 DNA reads as TGCGCCAGCAGGCGAGCGGGGGGCGGCACAGATACGCAGTATTTT.

This sequence joins TRBV4-2 and TRBJ1-1; 10 bases map to TRBD1. The CDR3 sequence is 17 residues long. After removal of 0 bases from V and 5 bases from J, the junction contained 9 bases not matched to a gene. Germline V gene lookup returns CDR1 LGHNA and CDR2 YNFKEQ. The CDR3: CASSQEPGTGAGTEAFF. The CDR3, as DNA: TGTGCCAGCAGCCAAGAACCTGGGACAGGGGCTGGGACTGAAGCTTTCTTT.

V gene TRBV6-2 or TRBV6-3 combines with J gene TRBJ1-1, with 11 bases fitting TRBD1. Losses at the gene ends were 4 bases for V and 4 bases for J; bases not matched to a gene: 8. This CDR3 is built from 16 residues. Germline V gene data show CDR1 as MNHEY and CDR2 as SVGEGT. The CDR3 nucleotides are TGTGCCAGCAGTTTTAGCCGGGACAGGGGGATCACTGAAGCTTTCTTT. This gives the protein CASSFSRDRGITEAFF.

The chain carries TRBV19 and TRBJ2-7; D is perhaps TRBD1 (6 bases). Germline V CDR1 and CDR2: LNHDA, SQIVND (reference sequence). Trimming removed 6 bases from V and 6 bases from J, with 9 bases in between. The CDR3 contains 11 residues. The CDR3 region is CASRQGGEQYF. The CDR3 DNA reads TGTGCCAGTAGACAGGGTGGCGAGCAGTACTTC. Complete variable domain (other parts from reference TRBV19 and TRBJ2-7): DGGITQSPKYLFRKEGQNVTLSCEQNLNHDAMYWYRQDPGQGLRLIYYSQIVNDFQKGDIAEGYSVSREKKESFPLTVTSAQKNPTAFYLCASRQGGEQYFGPGTRLTVT.

V is TRBV19 and J is TRBJ2-1, with a possible D match to TRBD2 (6 bases). This CDR3 comprises 15 residues. CDR1 is LNHDA and CDR2 is SQIVND in the germline V gene (reference sequence). Trimming left V 5 bases short and J 2 bases short, with 13 bases between. This chain's CDR3 is CASSLSGSPYNEQFF. The CDR3, as DNA: TGTGCCAGTAGTCTCAGCGGGTCTCCCTACAATGAGCAGTTCTTC.

The chain carries TRBV28 and TRBJ1-2; D ambiguous. Germline V gene sequence: CDR1 MDHEN, CDR2 SYDVKM. CDR3 length: 15 amino acids. The ends were cut back, 6 bases at V and 0 bases at J, with 14 bases in the middle. CDR3 in DNA: TGTGCCAGCAGCCCTCAGCTAGGAGCTAACTATGGCTACACCTTC. This codes for CASSPQLGANYGYTF.

The V gene is TRBV19, the J gene TRBJ1-1; the D gene is possibly TRBD1 (5 bases). Trimming removed 7 bases from V and 4 bases from J, with 13 bases in between. The CDR3 has 13 residues. Germline V gives CDR1 LNHDA, CDR2 SQIVND (reference sequence). The CDR3 sequence: CASKLRQPTEAFF. Here the CDR3 DNA reads TGTGCCAGTAAATTAAGACAGCCCACTGAAGCTTTCTTT.

In DNA, the CDR3 is TGTGCCAGCAGCTTAGACGGGACTAGCGGGTCGTTATACGAGCAGTACTTC. Its protein is CASSLDGTSGSLYEQYF. The chain has TRBV11-3 and TRBJ2-7, with 12 bases fitting TRBD2. Per germline, CDR1 SGHNT and CDR2 YENEEA. The CDR3 is made up of 17 amino acids. Trimming removed 0 bases from V and 4 bases from J; junction bases left unmatched: 7.

The V gene is TRBV27, the J gene TRBJ2-1, with TRBD2 as a possible D gene (5 bases). V gave up 1 base and J gave up 1 base, with 14 bases separating them. The CDR3 is 17 residues long. Germline CDR1 MNHEY, CDR2 SMNVEV (reference sequence). The CDR3 is CASSLLGSRSSYNEQFF. The CDR3 coding sequence is TGTGCCAGCAGTTTATTAGGGAGTCGTTCTTCCTACAATGAGCAGTTCTTC.

V is TRBV5-1 and J is TRBJ2-7; a weak D match, TRBD2 (7 bases). Per germline, CDR1 SGHRS and CDR2 YFSETQ. The CDR3 spans 15 residues. The germline V and J ends were trimmed by 0 bases and 2 bases, with 12 bases remaining between them. CDR3 sequence: CASSLARRGPYEQYF. CDR3 sequence (DNA): TGCGCCAGCAGCTTGGCGCGGCGGGGGCCCTACGAGCAGTACTTC.

The chain joins TRBV11-3 to TRBJ1-4, with 8 nucleotides matching TRBD1. Germline V lookup: CDR1 SGHNT, CDR2 YENEEA. V was pared by 5 bases and J by 6 bases, with 5 bases of the junction left unmatched. This CDR3 is built from 14 residues. CDR3: CASSIPGGHEKLFF. As DNA, the CDR3 is TGTGCCAGCAGCATCCCAGGGGGCCATGAAAAACTGTTTTTT.

In its sample, this clone was seen once. J is TRBJ2-5 and V is TRBV11-1, with TRBD1 as a possible D gene (6 bases). The CDR3 loop spans 13 amino acids. Looked up from germline, CDR1 is SGHAT and CDR2 is FQDESV (reference sequence). Trimming took 5 bases from V and 7 from J, leaving 14 bases between them. CDR3 protein: CASSPYRDATQYF. The CDR3, as DNA: TGTGCCAGCAGCCCCTACAGGGACGCGACCCAGTACTTC. Combining the CDR3 with reference TRBV11-1 and TRBJ2-5 gives the whole variable domain EAEVAQSPRYKITEKSQAVAFWCDPISGHATLYWYRQILGQGPELLVQFQDESVVDDSQLPKDRFSAERLKGVDSTLKIQPAELGDSAMYLCASSPYRDATQYFGPGTRLLVL.

J is TRBJ1-3 and V is TRBV3-1 (or the pseudogene TRBV3-2); no definite D call. Per the germline V gene, CDR1 is LGHDT and CDR2 is YNNKEL (reference sequence). V was trimmed by 1 base and J by 4 bases, leaving 8 bases between them. CDR3 length: 14 amino acids. The CDR3 reads CASSQGGPGNTIYF. The CDR3, as DNA: TGTGCCAGCAGCCAAGGAGGGCCCGGAAACACCATATATTTT.

This chain connects TRBV5-1 to TRBJ1-3, with 7 bases fitting TRBD1. The CDR3 totals 16 residues. With V trimmed by 1 base and J by 1 base, 5 bases remained unmatched. Germline V gives CDR1 SGHRS, CDR2 YFSETQ. CDR3 amino acids: CASSLITGASGNTIYF. DNA for the CDR3: TGCGCCAGCAGCTTGATTACAGGGGCGTCTGGAAACACCATATATTTT.

The J gene is TRBJ1-1, the V gene TRBV11-3, with D tentatively TRBD1 (6 bases). The V end was cut by 6 bases, the J end by 4 bases, with 15 bases between. In germline, CDR1 is SGHNT, CDR2 YENEEA. This CDR3 is 14 amino acids long. DNA for the CDR3: TGTGCCAGCAGTGGGGGGGGCCGGGGCACTGAAGCTTTCTTT. Translating gives CASSGGGRGTEAFF.

The chain recombines TRBV13 with TRBJ1-2; D might be TRBD1 (6 bases). The CDR3 consists of 15 residues. V lost 6 bases and J lost 0, with 14 bases in between. Germline values: CDR1 PRHDT, CDR2 FYEKMQ (reference sequence). The CDR3 spells CASRSGEGPNYGYTF. CDR3 sequence (DNA): TGTGCCAGCAGGTCAGGGGAGGGTCCTAACTATGGCTACACCTTC.

This chain connects TRBV5-1 to TRBJ2-1; the match to TRBD2 covers 12 bases. The CDR3 is 15 residues long. Germline-derived CDR1 and CDR2 are SGHRS and YFSETQ. With 5 bases clipped from V and 6 bases from J, the junction kept 6 bases outside the gene matches. The CDR3 spells CASRGLAGSSNEQFF. CDR3 sequence (DNA): TGCGCCAGCAGAGGACTAGCGGGATCTTCCAATGAGCAGTTCTTC.

This clone was seen only once. CDR3 amino acids: CASSSVGGGAYEQYF. CDR3 coding DNA: TGTGCCAGCAGCAGCGTAGGGGGGGGCGCGTACGAGCAGTACTTC. V gene TRBV7-2 combines with J gene TRBJ2-7; the D gene is possibly TRBD2 (7 bases). Germline V lookup: CDR1 SGHTA, CDR2 FQGNSA. V shed 5 bases and J shed 4 bases, with 18 bases lying between them. This CDR3 region has 15 residues.

The V gene is TRBV14, the J gene TRBJ1-4, with D maybe TRBD1 (5 bases). The CDR3 spans 14 residues. V lost 3 bases and J 1 base, leaving 6 bases between the germline ends. Germline CDR1 SGHDN, CDR2 FVKESK. CDR3 loop: CASSHRVTNEKLFF. As DNA, the CDR3 is TGTGCCAGCAGCCACAGGGTAACTAATGAAAAACTGTTTTTT.

The chain recombines TRBV27 with TRBJ1-6; 12 nucleotides match TRBD1. The CDR3 runs to 17 residues. The V and J ends lost 3 bases and 7 bases, in that order; junction bases with no gene match: 7. Germline V lookup: CDR1 MNHEY, CDR2 SMNVEV (reference sequence). CDR3 nucleotide sequence: TGTGCCAGCAGTTTGGTGGGGACAGGGGGCGGAAATTCACCCCTCCACTTT. Translation: CASSLVGTGGGNSPLHF.